This T cell receptor beta chain was retrieved from a study of shared clonotypes between healthy human individuals. Turning to the study itself: For every donor, three CD4 naive, three CD4 memory, two CD8 naive and one CD8 memory plates were used.

Comment on this clone: Its specificity is unknown.

General study findings and limits: Tissues were not sampled, only blood, and their repertoires likely differ. The genetic and exposure-history diversity represented was limited by few donors.

V lost 0 bases to trimming and J lost 1 base; unmatched junction nucleotides: 0. CDR1 is MNHEY, CDR2 SMNVEV, per germline (reference sequence). This CDR3 comprises 15 residues. For every subset, genomic DNA was evenly distributed across several immunoSEQ plates. TCRdb's table, derived via immunoSEQ multiplex PCR, lists solely in-frame clones and lacks some. The sample lists some 1 million clones, about 76% occurring once. The sequence came from a man aged 18 to 29 in good health. The chain employs TRBV27 and TRBJ1-1, with 9 bases fitting TRBD1. Sequencing was performed on memory CD4+ T cells sorted from blood. Noted subset: CD45RA-negative fraction. CDR3 residues: CASSLSTGGNTEAFF. In nucleotides, the CDR3 is TGTGCCAGCAGTTTATCGACAGGGGGGAACACTGAAGCTTTCTTT.